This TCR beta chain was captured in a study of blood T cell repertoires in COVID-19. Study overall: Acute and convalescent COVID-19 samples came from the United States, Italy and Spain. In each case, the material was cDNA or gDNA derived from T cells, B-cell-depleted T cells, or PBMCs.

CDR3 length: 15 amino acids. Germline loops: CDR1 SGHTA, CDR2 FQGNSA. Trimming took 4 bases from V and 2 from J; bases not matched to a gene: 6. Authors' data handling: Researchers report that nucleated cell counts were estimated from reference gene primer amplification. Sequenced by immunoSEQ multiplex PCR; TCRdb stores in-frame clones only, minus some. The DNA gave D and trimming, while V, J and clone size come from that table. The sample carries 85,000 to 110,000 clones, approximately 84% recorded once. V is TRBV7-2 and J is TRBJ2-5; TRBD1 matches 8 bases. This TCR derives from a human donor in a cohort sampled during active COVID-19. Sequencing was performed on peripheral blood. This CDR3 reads CASSSGQGRQETQYF. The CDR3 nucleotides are TGTGCCAGCAGCTCCGGACAGGGTCGACAAGAGACCCAGTACTTC.